This TCR beta chain was identified in a study of cytomegalovirus exposure and HLA in healthy donors. Study as a whole: The early release's HLA-typed donors yielded 78 million or so unique TCRs. Study results and limitations: Near-uniform donor sequencing depth was presumed by presence/absence analyses. Excluded were some V segments that proved indistinguishable, including TRBV6-2 and TRBV6-3.

The PCR made use of 60 Vbeta and 13 Jbeta primers. As originally analysed: A follow-up analysis tallied about 88 million unique TCR beta chains, about 11 million shared. Assay used: immunoSEQ multiplex PCR; TCRdb lists only in-frame clones, some missing. Clonal size and the V and J genes are those of that table, whereas D and trimming came from the DNA. The sample comprises 150,000 to 200,000 clones, around 64% of which are singletons, and 2.5% to 3% rests with the top ten. Note on this clone: No antigen is known for it.

The germline V gene encodes CDR1 MRHNA and CDR2 SNTAGT. The CDR3 runs 16 residues. The trim removed 7 bases at V and 0 bases at J, leaving 6 bases unmatched. This chain connects TRBV6-4 to TRBJ2-1; 10 nucleotides line up with TRBD1. Sequenced input: PBMCs. This clonotype was sampled from a woman in her 30s in good health and CMV-seronegative. As DNA, the CDR3 is TGTGCCAGCAACAACCGGGACAGGGGCTCCTACAATGAGCAGTTCTTC. Its protein is CASNNRDRGSYNEQFF.